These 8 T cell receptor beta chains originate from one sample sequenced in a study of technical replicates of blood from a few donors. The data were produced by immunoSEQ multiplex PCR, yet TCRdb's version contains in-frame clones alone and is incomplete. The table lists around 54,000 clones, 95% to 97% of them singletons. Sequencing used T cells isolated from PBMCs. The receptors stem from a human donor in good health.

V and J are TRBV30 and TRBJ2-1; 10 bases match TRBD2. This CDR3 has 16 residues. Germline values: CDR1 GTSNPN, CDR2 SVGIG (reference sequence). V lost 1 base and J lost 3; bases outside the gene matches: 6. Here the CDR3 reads CAWSARLAGDYNEQFF. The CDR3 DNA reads TGTGCCTGGAGTGCGCGACTAGCGGGCGACTACAATGAGCAGTTCTTC. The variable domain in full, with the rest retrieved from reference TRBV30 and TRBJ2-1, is SQTIHQWPATLVQPVGSPLSLECTVEGTSNPNLYWYRQAAGRGLQLLFYSVGIGQISSEVPQNLSASRPQDRQFILSSKKLLLSDSGFYLCAWSARLAGDYNEQFFGPGTRLTVL.

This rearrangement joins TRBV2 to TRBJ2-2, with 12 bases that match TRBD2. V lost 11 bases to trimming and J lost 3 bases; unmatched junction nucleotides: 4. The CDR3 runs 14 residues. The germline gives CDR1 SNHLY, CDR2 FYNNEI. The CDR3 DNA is TGTGCCGACAGACTAGCGGGAGACACCGGGGAGCTGTTTTTT. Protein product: CADRLAGDTGELFF.

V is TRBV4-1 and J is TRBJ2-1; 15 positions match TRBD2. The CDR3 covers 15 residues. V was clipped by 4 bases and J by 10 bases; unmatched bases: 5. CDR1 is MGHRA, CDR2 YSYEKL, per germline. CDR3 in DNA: TGCGCCAGCAGCCTGGGACTAGCGGGAGGTGGGGAGCAGTTCTTC. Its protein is CASSLGLAGGGEQFF.

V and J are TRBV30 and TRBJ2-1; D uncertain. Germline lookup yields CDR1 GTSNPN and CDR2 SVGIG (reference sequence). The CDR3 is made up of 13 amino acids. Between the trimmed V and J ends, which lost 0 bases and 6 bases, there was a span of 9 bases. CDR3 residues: CAWSVNGPNEQFF. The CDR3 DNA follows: TGTGCCTGGAGTGTTAACGGTCCCAATGAGCAGTTCTTC. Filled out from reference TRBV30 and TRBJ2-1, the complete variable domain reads SQTIHQWPATLVQPVGSPLSLECTVEGTSNPNLYWYRQAAGRGLQLLFYSVGIGQISSEVPQNLSASRPQDRQFILSSKKLLLSDSGFYLCAWSVNGPNEQFFGPGTRLTVL.

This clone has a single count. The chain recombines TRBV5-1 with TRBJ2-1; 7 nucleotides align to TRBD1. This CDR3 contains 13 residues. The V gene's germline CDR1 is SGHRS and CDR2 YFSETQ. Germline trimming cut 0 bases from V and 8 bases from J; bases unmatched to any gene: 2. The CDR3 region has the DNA TGCGCCAGCAGCTTGGGAGGGGGCGATGAGCAGTTCTTC. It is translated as CASSLGGGDEQFF.

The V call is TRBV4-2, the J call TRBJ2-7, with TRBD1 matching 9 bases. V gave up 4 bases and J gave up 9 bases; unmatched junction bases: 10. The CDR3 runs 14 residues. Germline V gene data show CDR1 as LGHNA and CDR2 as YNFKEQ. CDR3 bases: TGTGCCAGCAGCCTCCAAGCGGGACAGGGTCGGCAGTACTTC. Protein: CASSLQAGQGRQYF.

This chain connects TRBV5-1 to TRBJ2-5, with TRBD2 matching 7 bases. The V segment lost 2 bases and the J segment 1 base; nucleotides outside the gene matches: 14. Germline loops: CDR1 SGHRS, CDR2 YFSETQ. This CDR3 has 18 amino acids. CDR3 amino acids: CASSLSPGLGEGQETQYF. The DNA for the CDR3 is TGCGCCAGCAGCTTAAGCCCCGGACTAGGGGAGGGCCAAGAGACCCAGTACTTC. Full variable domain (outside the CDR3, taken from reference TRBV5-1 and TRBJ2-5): KAGVTQTPRYLIKTRGQQVTLSCSPISGHRSVSWYQQTPGQGLQFLFEYFSETQRNKGNFPGRFSGRQFSNSRSEMNVSTLELGDSALYLCASSLSPGLGEGQETQYFGPGTRLLVL.

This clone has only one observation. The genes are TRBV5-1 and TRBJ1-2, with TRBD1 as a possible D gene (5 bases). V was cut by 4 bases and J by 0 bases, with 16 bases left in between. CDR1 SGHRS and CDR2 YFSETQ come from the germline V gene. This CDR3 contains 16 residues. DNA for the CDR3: TGCGCCAGCAGCCCGTGGGGCGGCCTCCCTAACTATGGCTACACCTTC. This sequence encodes CASSPWGGLPNYGYTF.